A selection of T cell receptor beta chains follows, all from one sample in a study of cytotoxic CD8 clonotypes in ibrutinib-treated CLL. Method: immunoSEQ multiplex PCR; TCRdb's copy keeps in-frame clones and lacks some. The sample includes some 300,000 clones, around four fifths of them seen just once. Sequencing used PBMCs, obtained before ibrutinib treatment. The receptor set was obtained from a human donor with chronic lymphocytic leukemia. The CDR3 runs from the conserved cysteine through the conserved F or W. A D gene is named only where the DNA matches it firmly. Clone sizes are given selectively: once, few, many, or a class where the clone is expanded.

j_call v_call d_call clone_size cdr3_aa cdr3_nt
TRBJ1-2 TRBV11-2 - - CASSYGGREGANYGYTF TGTGCCAGCAGTTATGGGGGCAGGGAGGGAGCTAACTATGGCTACACCTTC
TRBJ2-2 TRBV9 - - CASSRRDTGELFF TGTGCCAGCAGCCGAAGGGATACCGGGGAGCTGTTTTTT
TRBJ2-2 TRBV4-2 TRBD2 - CASSPQTSGTGELFF TGTGCCAGCAGCCCCCAGACTAGCGGCACCGGGGAGCTGTTTTTT
TRBJ1-1 TRBV6-6 - - CASSFSGPKAFF TGTGCCAGCAGTTTCTCAGGTCCTAAAGCTTTCTTT
TRBJ2-7 TRBV7-9 - - CASSLVAGSSDEQYF TGTGCCAGCAGCTTAGTGGCAGGGTCCTCCGACGAGCAGTACTTC
TRBJ1-3 TRBV6-5 - - CASSYGRDVSGNTIYF TGTGCCAGCAGTTACGGGAGGGACGTCTCTGGAAACACCATATATTTT
TRBJ2-7 TRBV30 - - CAWSVRWDTNYEQYF TGTGCCTGGAGTGTACGGTGGGACACCAACTACGAGCAGTACTTC
TRBJ2-5 TRBV7-9 TRBD2 - CASSLVLAGVGETQYF TGTGCCAGCAGCTTAGTTCTAGCGGGAGTAGGGGAGACCCAGTACTTC
TRBJ1-4 TRBV19 - few CASSTVPEKLFF TGTGCCAGTAGTACCGTACCTGAAAAACTGTTTTTT
TRBJ2-1 TRBV4-1 - - CASSQAASNSPYNEQFF TGCGCCAGCAGCCAAGCTGCTAGCAATTCTCCATACAATGAGCAGTTCTTC
TRBJ1-2 TRBV30 - - CAWSVIGQRANYGYTF TGTGCCTGGAGTGTAATAGGACAGCGTGCTAACTATGGCTACACCTTC
TRBJ2-4 TRBV5-8 TRBD1 few CASSLRTGHEDIQYF TGTGCCAGCAGCTTGCGGACAGGGCACGAGGACATTCAGTACTTC
TRBJ2-3 TRBV27 TRBD1 - CASSLRDRGSTDTQYF TGTGCCAGCAGTTTACGCGACAGGGGGTCGACAGATACGCAGTATTTT
TRBJ2-1 TRBV5-1 TRBD2 few CASSPGTSDRRYNEQFF TGCGCCAGCAGCCCTGGGACTAGCGATAGAAGGTACAATGAGCAGTTCTTC
TRBJ1-2 TRBV10-3 TRBD1 once CAISGKGQAYPYGYTF TGTGCCATCAGTGGAAAAGGACAGGCGTACCCCTATGGCTACACCTTC
TRBJ2-1 TRBV7-9 TRBD2 once CASSGTRNEQFF TGTGCCAGCAGCGGGACTAGGAATGAGCAGTTCTTC
TRBJ2-2 TRBV28 - few CASSFSPSENTGELFF TGTGCCAGCAGTTTCTCACCTAGCGAGAACACCGGGGAGCTGTTTTTT
TRBJ2-2 TRBV5-1 - once CASSNPTGELFF TGCGCCAGCAGCAACCCCACCGGGGAGCTGTTTTTT
TRBJ2-7 TRBV7-9 TRBD1 - CASSLTGVNYEQYF TGTGCCAGCAGCTTGACAGGGGTAAACTACGAGCAGTACTTC
TRBJ2-1 TRBV6-5 - - CASSLSGGEQFF TGTGCCAGCAGCCTTAGCGGAGGGGAGCAGTTCTTC
TRBJ2-7 TRBV5-1 - - CASSLGRARDEQYF TGCGCCAGCAGCTTGGGCAGGGCCAGGGACGAGCAGTACTTC
TRBJ2-5 TRBV6-5 - - CASSYWAGQGTQYF TGTGCCAGCAGTTACTGGGCAGGCCAAGGGACCCAGTACTTC
TRBJ2-2 TRBV30 TRBD2 - CAWKSLVTSGTENTGELFF TGTGCCTGGAAAAGTTTGGTGACTAGCGGGACCGAGAACACCGGGGAGCTGTTTTTT
TRBJ1-2 TRBV11-2 - - CASSWGRGTYGYTF TGTGCCAGCAGCTGGGGCAGGGGAACCTATGGCTACACCTTC
TRBJ2-2 TRBV27 TRBD2 - CASSPYTPGLAGTGELFF TGTGCCAGCAGTCCATACACTCCGGGACTAGCGGGCACCGGGGAGCTGTTTTTT
TRBJ1-1 TRBV9 - - CASSPYLGESNTEAFF TGTGCCAGCAGCCCATACCTCGGGGAGTCGAACACTGAAGCTTTCTTT
TRBJ1-2 TRBV20-1 - once CSARPPGYTF TGCAGTGCTAGACCCCCCGGCTACACCTTC
TRBJ2-7 TRBV7-2 - - CASSPRGSPSLYEQYF TGTGCCAGCAGCCCTAGGGGGAGCCCCTCCCTCTACGAGCAGTACTTC
TRBJ1-2 TRBV6-5 - - CASSYRADNYGYTF TGTGCCAGCAGTTACAGGGCCGACAACTATGGCTACACCTTC
TRBJ2-1 TRBV28 - - CASSLLGGAYEQFF TGTGCCAGCAGTTTATTGGGGGGAGCCTATGAGCAGTTCTTC
TRBJ2-3 TRBV7-8 - - CASSLRPYTDTQYF TGTGCCAGCAGCTTACGCCCTTACACAGATACGCAGTATTTT
TRBJ2-1 TRBV12-5 TRBD2 - CASGLGLAGLRPYNEQFF TGTGCTAGTGGTTTGGGTTTAGCGGGACTAAGGCCCTACAATGAGCAGTTCTTC
TRBJ1-2 TRBV25-1 TRBD1 - CASSGGTAYGYTF TGTGCCAGCAGTGGTGGGACAGCCTATGGCTACACCTTC
TRBJ2-2 TRBV7-2 TRBD2 - CASSGTSGNTGELFF TGTGCCAGCAGCGGGACTAGCGGGAACACCGGGGAGCTGTTTTTT
TRBJ2-5 TRBV5-6 - - CASLKLWDSEGVMETQYF TGTGCCAGCTTAAAGCTTTGGGACTCAGAGGGGGTTATGGAGACCCAGTACTTC
TRBJ2-5 TRBV5-1 - - CASSWGTSQETQYF TGCGCCAGCAGCTGGGGAACTTCCCAAGAGACCCAGTACTTC
TRBJ2-7 TRBV9 TRBD2 - CASSVGGSGRSYEQYF TGTGCCAGCAGCGTAGGAGGTAGCGGGAGGTCCTACGAGCAGTACTTC
TRBJ1-2 TRBV4-2 - - CASSQETGRGYTF TGTGCCAGCAGCCAGGAAACAGGGAGAGGCTACACCTTC
TRBJ2-1 TRBV27 - - CASSLGSRLLDEQFF TGTGCCAGCAGTTTAGGGTCACGGCTCTTGGATGAGCAGTTCTTC
TRBJ2-7 TRBV2 - - CASRGQKRPTYEQYF TGTGCCAGCAGAGGACAGAAAAGACCTACCTACGAGCAGTACTTC
TRBJ2-7 TRBV7-2 TRBD2 - CASSRLAGPGEQYF TGTGCCAGCAGCAGACTAGCGGGTCCCGGCGAGCAGTACTTC
TRBJ2-3 TRBV9 TRBD2 - CASSARPGLAGGKSTDTQYF TGTGCCAGCAGCGCTCGGCCGGGACTAGCGGGAGGGAAAAGCACAGATACGCAGTATTTT
TRBJ2-2 TRBV5-1 TRBD1 - CASSIQGDGELFF TGCGCCAGCAGCATCCAGGGGGACGGGGAGCTGTTTTTT
TRBJ1-1 TRBV30 - - CAWRERWTVNTEAFF TGTGCCTGGAGAGAGCGTTGGACAGTGAACACTGAAGCTTTCTTT
TRBJ1-5 TRBV5-6 - few CASSSVNQPQHF TGTGCCAGCAGCTCGGTCAATCAGCCCCAGCATTTT
TRBJ2-7 TRBV11-2 - - CASSLGSGDMSYEQYF TGTGCCAGCAGCTTAGGCTCTGGAGACATGTCCTACGAGCAGTACTTC
TRBJ1-3 TRBV4-3 - - CASSLNGASAGNTIYF TGCGCCAGCAGCCTTAACGGGGCCAGTGCTGGAAACACCATATATTTT
TRBJ2-7 TRBV6-5 TRBD1 - CASSYGTATYEQYF TGTGCCAGCAGTTACGGGACAGCAACCTACGAGCAGTACTTC
TRBJ2-7 TRBV5-1 - few CASSLIQGSYEQYF TGCGCCAGCAGCTTGATCCAGGGCTCCTACGAGCAGTACTTC
TRBJ2-2 TRBV4-3 - - CASTRSRGPNTGELFF TGCGCCAGTACGAGGTCTCGGGGGCCCAACACCGGGGAGCTGTTTTTT
TRBJ1-2 TRBV28 - - CASSQPRDFNYGYTF TGTGCCAGCAGTCAACCACGGGACTTTAACTATGGCTACACCTTC
TRBJ1-4 TRBV19 - once CASSEGNEKLFF TGTGCCAGTAGTGAGGGAAATGAAAAACTGTTTTTT
TRBJ2-6 TRBV7-2 TRBD1 - CASSFDRAGANVLTF TGTGCCAGCAGCTTCGACAGGGCTGGGGCCAACGTCCTGACTTTC
TRBJ2-5 TRBV10-3 - - CAISVPGVETQYF TGTGCCATCAGCGTTCCAGGGGTGGAGACCCAGTACTTC
TRBJ2-1 TRBV19 TRBD2 - CASSTIRLGLAGLGNEQFF TGTGCCAGTAGTACGATAAGACTCGGACTAGCGGGATTGGGGAATGAGCAGTTCTTC
TRBJ2-7 TRBV4-3 TRBD1 - CASSQDRTGVYEQYF TGCGCCAGCAGCCAAGATCGGACAGGGGTCTACGAGCAGTACTTC
TRBJ1-4 TRBV5-1 - - CASSKDDRSEKLFF TGCGCCAGCAGCAAGGACGACAGGTCTGAAAAACTGTTTTTT